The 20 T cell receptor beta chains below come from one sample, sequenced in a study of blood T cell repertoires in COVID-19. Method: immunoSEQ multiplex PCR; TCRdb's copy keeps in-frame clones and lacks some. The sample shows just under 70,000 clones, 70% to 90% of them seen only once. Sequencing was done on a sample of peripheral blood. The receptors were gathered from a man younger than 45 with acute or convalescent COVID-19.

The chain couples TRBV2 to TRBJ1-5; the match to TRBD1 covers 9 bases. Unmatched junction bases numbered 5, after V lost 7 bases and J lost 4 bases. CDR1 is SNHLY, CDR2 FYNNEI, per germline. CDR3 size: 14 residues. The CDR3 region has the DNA TGTGCCAGCATGTTGACAGGGGGAAATCAGCCCCAGCATTTT. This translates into CASMLTGGNQPQHF.

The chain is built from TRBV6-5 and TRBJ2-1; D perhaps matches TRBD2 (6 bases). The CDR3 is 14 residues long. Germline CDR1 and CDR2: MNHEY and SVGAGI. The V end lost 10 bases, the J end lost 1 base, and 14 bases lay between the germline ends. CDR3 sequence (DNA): TGTGCCATAGGGGAGGACTTTTCCTACAATGAGCAGTTCTTC. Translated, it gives CAIGEDFSYNEQFF.

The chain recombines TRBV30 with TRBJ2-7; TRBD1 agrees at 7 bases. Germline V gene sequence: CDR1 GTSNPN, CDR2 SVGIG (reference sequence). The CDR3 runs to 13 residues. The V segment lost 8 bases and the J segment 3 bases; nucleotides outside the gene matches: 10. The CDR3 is CAQGGQAFYEQYF. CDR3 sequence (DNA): TGTGCCCAGGGTGGACAGGCCTTCTACGAGCAGTACTTC.

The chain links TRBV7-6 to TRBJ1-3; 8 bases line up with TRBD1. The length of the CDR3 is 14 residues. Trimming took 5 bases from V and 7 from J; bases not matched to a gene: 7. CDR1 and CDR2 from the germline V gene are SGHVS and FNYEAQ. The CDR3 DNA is TGTGCCAGCAGCCCCTCGGACAGGGCTAACACCATATATTTT. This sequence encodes CASSPSDRANTIYF.

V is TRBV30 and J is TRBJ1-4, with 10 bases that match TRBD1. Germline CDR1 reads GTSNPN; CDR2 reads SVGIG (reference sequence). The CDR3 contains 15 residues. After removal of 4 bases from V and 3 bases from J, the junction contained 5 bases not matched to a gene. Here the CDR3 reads CAWKRQGAANEKLFF. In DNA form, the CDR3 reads TGTGCCTGGAAGAGACAGGGGGCTGCTAATGAAAAACTGTTTTTT.

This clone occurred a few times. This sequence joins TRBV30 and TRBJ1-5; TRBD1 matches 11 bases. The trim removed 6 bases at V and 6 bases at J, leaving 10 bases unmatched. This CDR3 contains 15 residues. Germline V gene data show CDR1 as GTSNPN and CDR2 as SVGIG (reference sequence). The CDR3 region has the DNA TGTGCCTGCCGGACCGGGACAGGGGGTTCTCAGCCCCAGCATTTT. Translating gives CACRTGTGGSQPQHF.

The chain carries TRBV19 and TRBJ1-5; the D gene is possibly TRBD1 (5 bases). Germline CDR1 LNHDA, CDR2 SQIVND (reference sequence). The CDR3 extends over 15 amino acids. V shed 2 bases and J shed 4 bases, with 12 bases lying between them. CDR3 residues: CASSIRAGSNQPQHF. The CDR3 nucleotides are TGTGCCAGTAGTATAAGGGCAGGGTCTAATCAGCCCCAGCATTTT.

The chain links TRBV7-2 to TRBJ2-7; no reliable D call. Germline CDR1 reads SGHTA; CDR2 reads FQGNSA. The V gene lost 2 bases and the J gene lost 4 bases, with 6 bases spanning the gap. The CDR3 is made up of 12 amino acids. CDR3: CASSLSIYEQYF. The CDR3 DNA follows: TGTGCCAGCAGCTTATCCATTTACGAGCAGTACTTC.

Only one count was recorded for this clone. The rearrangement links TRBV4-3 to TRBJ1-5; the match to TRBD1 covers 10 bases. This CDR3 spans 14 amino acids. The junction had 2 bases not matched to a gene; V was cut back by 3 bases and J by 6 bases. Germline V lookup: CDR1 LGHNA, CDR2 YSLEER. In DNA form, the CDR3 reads TGCGCCAGCAGCCACGACAGGGGGCGTCAGCCCCAGCATTTT. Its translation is CASSHDRGRQPQHF.

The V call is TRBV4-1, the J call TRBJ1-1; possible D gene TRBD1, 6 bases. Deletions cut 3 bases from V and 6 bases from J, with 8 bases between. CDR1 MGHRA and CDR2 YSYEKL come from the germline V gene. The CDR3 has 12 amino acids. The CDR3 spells CASSHGQSEAFF. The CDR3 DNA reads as TGCGCCAGCAGCCACGGACAGTCTGAAGCTTTCTTT.

In nucleotides, the CDR3 is TGTGCCACAAAGCCGGGACAGGGCCCCTACAATGAGCAGTTCTTC. It encodes CATKPGQGPYNEQFF. V gene TRBV15 combines with J gene TRBJ2-1; 9 bases are a match to TRBD1. Germline lookup yields CDR1 LNHNV and CDR2 YYDKDF (reference sequence). The ends lost 9 bases at V and 2 bases at J; junction bases unmatched: 8. The CDR3 runs 15 residues.

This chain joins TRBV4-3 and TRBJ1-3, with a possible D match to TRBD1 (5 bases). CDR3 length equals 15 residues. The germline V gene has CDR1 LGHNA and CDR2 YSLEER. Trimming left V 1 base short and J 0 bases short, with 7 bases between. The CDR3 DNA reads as TGCGCCAGCAGCCAAGGGACAAACTCTGGAAACACCATATATTTT. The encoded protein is CASSQGTNSGNTIYF.

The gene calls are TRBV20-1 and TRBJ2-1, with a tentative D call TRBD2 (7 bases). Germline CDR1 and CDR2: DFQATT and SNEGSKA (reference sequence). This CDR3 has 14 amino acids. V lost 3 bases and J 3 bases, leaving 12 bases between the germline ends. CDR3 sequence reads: CSASRGGVYNEQFF. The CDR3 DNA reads TGCAGTGCTAGTAGGGGGGGAGTCTACAATGAGCAGTTCTTC.

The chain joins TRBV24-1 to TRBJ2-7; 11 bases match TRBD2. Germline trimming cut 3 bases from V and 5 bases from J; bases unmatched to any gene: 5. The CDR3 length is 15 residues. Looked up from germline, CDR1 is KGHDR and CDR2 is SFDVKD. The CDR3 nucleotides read TGTGCCACCAGTGATCCTGTAGCGGGAGGGCACGAGCAGTACTTC. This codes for CATSDPVAGGHEQYF.

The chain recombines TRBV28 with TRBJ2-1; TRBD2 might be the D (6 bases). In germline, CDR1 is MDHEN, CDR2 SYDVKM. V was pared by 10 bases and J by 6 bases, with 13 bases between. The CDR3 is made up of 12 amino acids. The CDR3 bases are TGTGCCACCACGGACTACCGCAATGAGCAGTTCTTC. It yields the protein CATTDYRNEQFF.

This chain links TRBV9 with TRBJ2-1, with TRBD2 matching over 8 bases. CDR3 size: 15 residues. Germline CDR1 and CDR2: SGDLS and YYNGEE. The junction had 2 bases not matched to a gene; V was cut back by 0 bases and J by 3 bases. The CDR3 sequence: CASSVGSGGYNEQFF. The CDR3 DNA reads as TGTGCCAGCAGCGTAGGGAGCGGGGGCTACAATGAGCAGTTCTTC.

The CDR3 protein is CASSSQGGELFF. CDR3 DNA sequence: TGTGCCAGCAGCTCCCAGGGGGGGGAGCTGTTTTTT. V is TRBV7-3 and J is TRBJ2-2; possible D gene TRBD1, 6 bases. The CDR3 loop spans 12 amino acids. Between the trimmed V and J ends, which lost 4 bases and 8 bases, there was a span of 8 bases. The germline gives CDR1 SGHTA, CDR2 FQGTGA.

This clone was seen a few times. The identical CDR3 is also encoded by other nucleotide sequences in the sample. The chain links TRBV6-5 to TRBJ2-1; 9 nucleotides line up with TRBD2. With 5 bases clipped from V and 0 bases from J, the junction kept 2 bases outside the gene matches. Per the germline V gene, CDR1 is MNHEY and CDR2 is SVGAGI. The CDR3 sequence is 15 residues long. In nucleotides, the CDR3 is TGTGCCAGCAGTCGCGGGAGGGGCTCCTACAATGAGCAGTTCTTC. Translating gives CASSRGRGSYNEQFF.

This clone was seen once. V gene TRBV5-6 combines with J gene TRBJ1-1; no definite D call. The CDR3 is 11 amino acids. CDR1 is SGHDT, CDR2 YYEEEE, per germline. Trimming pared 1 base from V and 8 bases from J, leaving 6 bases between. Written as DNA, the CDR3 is TGTGCCAGCAGCTTGCAGTCAGAAGCTTTCTTT. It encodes CASSLQSEAFF.

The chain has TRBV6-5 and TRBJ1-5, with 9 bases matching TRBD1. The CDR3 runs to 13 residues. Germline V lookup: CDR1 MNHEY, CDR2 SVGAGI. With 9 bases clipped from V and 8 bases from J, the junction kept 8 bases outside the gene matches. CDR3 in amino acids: CASNRGPMEPQHF. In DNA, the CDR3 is TGTGCCAGTAACAGGGGGCCGATGGAGCCCCAGCATTTT.